A selection of T cell receptor beta chains follows, all from one sample in a study of early stage breast cancer tumors. Produced via immunoSEQ multiplex PCR; TCRdb's table is partial and in-frame only. This sample has under 45,000 clones, with approximately 72% found just once. Sequenced: blood. The receptor source for this set is a person aged 50-59 years with breast cancer. Each CDR3 is given with its conserved first and last residue. The D gene is left open where the match is weak. The size field is filled for only some rows; it gives once, few, many or a size class.

CDR3 protein | CDR3 DNA | D gene | J gene | clone size | V gene
CAWSVQSNQPQHF | TGTGCCTGGAGTGTACAGTCCAATCAGCCCCAGCATTTT | NA | TRBJ1-5 | NA | TRBV30
CASSLAGTSIYEQFF | TGTGCTAGCAGCTTGGCCGGGACTAGCATTTATGAGCAGTTCTTC | TRBD2 | TRBJ2-1 | once | TRBV7-7
CASSRVQNTGELFF | TGTGCCAGCAGTCGAGTTCAGAACACCGGGGAGCTGTTTTTT | NA | TRBJ2-2 | NA | TRBV2
CASSTRTRSNEQFF | TGTGCCAGCAGCACCCGGACTAGATCAAATGAGCAGTTCTTC | TRBD2 | TRBJ2-1 | NA | TRBV5-4
CASTAGTGGAETQYF | TGCGCCAGCACTGCCGGGACAGGGGGCGCCGAGACCCAGTACTTC | TRBD1 | TRBJ2-5 | NA | TRBV5-1
CAWNGQIYGYTF | TGTGCCTGGAATGGACAGATCTATGGCTACACCTTC | NA | TRBJ1-2 | NA | TRBV30
CASSPPGTASNQPQHF | TGTGCCAGCTCACCACCCGGGACAGCCTCGAATCAGCCCCAGCATTTT | TRBD1 | TRBJ1-5 | few | TRBV18
CASSLDLAWEQFF | TGCGCCAGCAGCTTGGATCTAGCATGGGAGCAGTTCTTC | NA | TRBJ2-1 | NA | TRBV5-1
CASSYQGSGTEAFF | TGTGCCAGCAGTTACCAGGGATCCGGCACTGAAGCTTTCTTT | NA | TRBJ1-1 | NA | TRBV6-5
CASNSGSFSTDTQYF | TGCGCCAGCAATTCGGGTAGCTTCAGCACAGATACGCAGTATTTT | NA | TRBJ2-3 | NA | TRBV10-1
CASSQDINRFQETQYF | TGCGCCAGCAGCCAAGATATTAACAGATTCCAAGAGACCCAGTACTTC | NA | TRBJ2-5 | NA | TRBV4-3
CASSRGGETQYF | TGTGCCAGCAGCAGGGGTGGGGAGACCCAGTACTTC | NA | TRBJ2-5 | NA | TRBV6-1
CASKTGDITDTQYF | TGTGCCAGTAAAACAGGGGATATCACAGATACGCAGTATTTT | TRBD1 | TRBJ2-3 | NA | TRBV19
CASNELNYGYTF | TGTGCCAGCAATGAGCTAAACTATGGCTACACCTTC | NA | TRBJ1-2 | few | TRBV2
CASSQEHHPYISSGKRTDTQYF | TGCGCCAGCAGCCAAGAACATCATCCTTACATTTCCTCCGGGAAACGCACAGATACGCAGTATTTT | NA | TRBJ2-3 | NA | TRBV4-1
CASSFRGLASGSQETQYF | TGTGCCAGCAGCTTTCGAGGGTTAGCTAGCGGGTCCCAAGAGACCCAGTACTTC | TRBD2 | TRBJ2-5 | NA | TRBV11-2
CASSIDSSYNEQFF | TGTGCCAGTAGTATAGATAGTTCCTACAATGAGCAGTTCTTC | NA | TRBJ2-1 | NA | TRBV19
CASSQPGSYGYTF | TGCGCCAGCAGCCAACCAGGGTCGTATGGCTACACCTTC | NA | TRBJ1-2 | NA | TRBV4-1
CAISQGSDTQYF | TGTGCCATCAGCCAGGGGTCAGATACGCAGTATTTT | NA | TRBJ2-3 | few | TRBV10-3
CASSFRGPPNTGELFF | TGTGCCAGCAGCTTCAGGGGGCCACCGAACACCGGGGAGCTGTTTTTT | TRBD1 | TRBJ2-2 | NA | TRBV7-9
CSVSGLGGNTIYF | TGCAGCGTTTCCGGGTTAGGTGGAAACACCATATATTTT | NA | TRBJ1-3 | NA | TRBV29-1
CASRDVREQYF | TGTGCCAGCCGAGATGTTCGCGAGCAGTACTTC | NA | TRBJ2-7 | NA | TRBV2
CASRDSGTGVGGYTF | TGTGCCAGCAGGGATTCCGGGACAGGGGTCGGTGGCTACACCTTC | TRBD1 | TRBJ1-2 | few | TRBV2
CASTPSLTGGFNQPQHF | TGTGCCAGTACCCCCTCCCTGACAGGGGGCTTCAATCAGCCCCAGCATTTT | TRBD1 | TRBJ1-5 | NA | TRBV19